This T cell receptor beta chain emerged from a study of blood T cell repertoires in COVID-19. Losses at the gene ends were 5 bases for V and 6 bases for J; bases not matched to a gene: 10. The germline gives CDR1 SGHTA, CDR2 FQGNSA. The CDR3 totals 15 residues. Original data processing: From reference gene primer amplification, estimates of nucleated cell counts were derived. Profiling relied on immunoSEQ multiplex PCR, and the TCRdb table lists in-frame clones only, not all of them. Clonal size and the V and J genes are those of that table, whereas D and trimming came from the DNA. Seen here are 350,000 to 450,000 clones, around nine tenths observed once, and the top ten hold approximately 1.5%. The study recruited people aged about 18 to 95 years across around 24 US areas.

The TCR was taken from a young woman who had been exposed to COVID-19. The chain is built from TRBV7-2 and TRBJ1-5; 7 bases map to TRBD1. Sequences were obtained from PBMCs or T cells enriched from blood (not recorded which). The CDR3 reads CASSLQGLNVQPQHF. As DNA, the CDR3 is TGTGCCAGCAGCCTACAGGGGCTGAATGTTCAGCCCCAGCATTTT.